The 18 T cell receptor beta chains below all came from one sample that was sequenced in a study of early stage breast cancer tumors. This table comes from immunoSEQ multiplex PCR, and its TCRdb copy is limited to in-frame clones, with some not included. The data show tens of thousands of clones, 70% to 85% seen once. Sequenced material: blood. The receptors come from a person aged 55 to 75 with breast cancer.

The chain links TRBV7-8 to TRBJ1-2; 10 nucleotides agree with TRBD1. CDR1 is SGHVS, CDR2 FQNEAQ, per germline. This CDR3 has 13 residues. Germline trimming cut 4 bases from V and 6 bases from J; bases unmatched to any gene: 2. As DNA, the CDR3 is TGTGCCAGCAGCTGGGGGACAGGGGATGGCTACACCTTC. Its translation is CASSWGTGDGYTF. Variable domain in full (rest from reference TRBV7-8 and TRBJ1-2): GAGVSQSPRYKVAKRGQDVALRCDPISGHVSLFWYQQALGQGPEFLTYFQNEAQLDKSGLPSDRFFAERPEGSVSTLKIQRTQQEDSAVYLCASSWGTGDGYTFGSGTRLTVV.

Here the CDR3 DNA reads TGTGCCAGCAGTGAAACGACGGGATCTGGAGATACGCAGTATTTT. Translation: CASSETTGSGDTQYF. V and J are TRBV6-1 and TRBJ2-3; TRBD2 is a possible D gene (5 bases). CDR1 is MNHNS and CDR2 is SASEGT in the germline V gene. V was pared by 2 bases and J by 5 bases, with 14 bases between. This CDR3 comprises 15 residues.

A single count supports this clone. The V call is TRBV6-6, the J call TRBJ2-2; 11 nucleotides agree with TRBD1. The ends lost 2 bases at V and 6 bases at J; junction bases unmatched: 5. Germline CDR1 reads MNHNY; CDR2 reads SVGAGI (reference sequence). The CDR3 loop spans 16 amino acids. The CDR3: CASSYGQGANAGELFF. The CDR3 region has the DNA TGTGCCAGCAGTTACGGACAGGGGGCCAACGCCGGGGAGCTGTTTTTT.

The chain recombines TRBV7-2 with TRBJ2-1; D might be TRBD2 (5 bases). V lost 1 base, J lost 7 bases, and 11 bases lay in between. The V gene's germline CDR1 is SGHTA and CDR2 FQGNSA. The length of the CDR3 is 14 residues. The CDR3 DNA reads TGTGCCAGCAGCTTAGGAGGGAGTACGAATGAGCAGTTCTTC. This sequence encodes CASSLGGSTNEQFF. Full variable domain (remainder filled in from reference TRBV7-2 and TRBJ2-1): GAGVSQSPSNKVTEKGKDVELRCDPISGHTALYWYRQSLGQGLEFLIYFQGNSAPDKSGLPSDRFSAERTGGSVSTLTIQRTQQEDSAVYLCASSLGGSTNEQFFGPGTRLTVL.

The chain joins TRBV5-4 to TRBJ1-1; D possibly corresponds to TRBD1 (5 bases). Trimming removed 1 base at V and 5 bases at J, with 9 bases between. The germline V gene encodes CDR1 SGHNT and CDR2 YYREEE (reference sequence). This CDR3 comprises 13 residues. The chain's CDR3 is CASSLLGGTEAFF. In DNA, the CDR3 is TGTGCCAGCAGCTTGCTGGGGGGGACTGAAGCTTTCTTT.

V is TRBV19 and J is TRBJ1-3, with D perhaps matching TRBD1 (6 bases). The germline gives CDR1 LNHDA, CDR2 SQIVND (reference sequence). The CDR3 consists of 13 residues. V was clipped by 4 bases and J by 12 bases, with 16 bases between them. The CDR3 sequence is CASSTGGQRNIYF. DNA for the CDR3: TGTGCCAGTAGTACCGGCGGACAGCGAAACATATATTTT.

The V call is TRBV11-2, the J call TRBJ1-4, with 9 positions matching TRBD1. V lost 4 bases, J lost 8 bases, and 11 bases stayed unmatched. CDR1 SGHAT and CDR2 FQNNGV come from the germline V gene. The CDR3 sequence is 16 residues long. CDR3 nucleotide sequence: TGTGCCAGCAGCTCCCCGACGGGACAGGGTAGCGAAAAACTGTTTTTT. It codes for CASSSPTGQGSEKLFF. Full variable domain (missing parts from reference TRBV11-2 and TRBJ1-4): EAGVAQSPRYKIIEKRQSVAFWCNPISGHATLYWYQQILGQGPKLLIQFQNNGVVDDSQLPKDRFSAERLKGVDSTLKIQPAKLEDSAVYLCASSSPTGQGSEKLFFGSGTQLSVL.

The count of this clone is one. The chain recombines TRBV6-1 with TRBJ2-3, with D tentatively TRBD1 (6 bases). CDR1 and CDR2 from the germline V gene are MNHNS and SASEGT. The CDR3 length is 15 residues. With 0 bases removed from V and 1 base from J, the gap between germline ends came to 8 bases. The chain's CDR3 is CASSEAGHRTDTQYF. The CDR3 DNA follows: TGTGCCAGCAGTGAAGCGGGACACCGCACAGATACGCAGTATTTT.

This chain connects TRBV6-1 to TRBJ2-7, with TRBD1 matching over 8 bases. J was trimmed by 5 bases and V by 3 bases; bases with no gene match: 6. Germline CDR1 MNHNS, CDR2 SASEGT. The CDR3 has 14 amino acids. This chain's CDR3 is CASSDDRGFHEQYF. The CDR3 nucleotides are TGTGCCAGCAGTGATGACAGGGGATTCCACGAGCAGTACTTC.

In DNA, the CDR3 is TGTGCCTGGAGTGCCCTTGATAGCGCGAGCTCCTACGAGCAGTACTTC. This gives the protein CAWSALDSASSYEQYF. V is TRBV30 and J is TRBJ2-7; TRBD2 might be the D (5 bases). The V end lost 1 base, the J end lost 0 bases, and 16 bases lay between the germline ends. Germline CDR1 is GTSNPN and CDR2 is SVGIG (reference sequence). The CDR3 extends over 16 amino acids.

The J gene is TRBJ2-5, the V gene TRBV5-1; possible D gene TRBD2, 5 bases. The germline gives CDR1 SGHRS, CDR2 YFSETQ. Trimming cost V 4 bases and J 0 bases, with 16 bases left between them. This CDR3 is built from 16 residues. CDR3 in DNA: TGCGCCAGCAGCCTAGCCTGGGGTGGTTACCAAGAGACCCAGTACTTC. Its translation: CASSLAWGGYQETQYF.

The chain uses TRBV5-1 and TRBJ2-2; possibly TRBD2 for D (6 bases). The V end was cut by 4 bases, the J end by 1 base, with 14 bases between. This CDR3 is built from 16 residues. CDR1 is SGHRS and CDR2 is YFSETQ in the germline V gene. The CDR3 DNA reads as TGCGCCAGCAGCCAGCGGGCGTATCAGAACACCGGGGAGCTGTTTTTT. Amino acids: CASSQRAYQNTGELFF.

The chain recombines TRBV7-2 with TRBJ1-2; D might be TRBD1 (5 bases). This CDR3 is built from 15 residues. Trimming removed 5 bases at V and 2 bases at J, with 15 bases between. Germline V gives CDR1 SGHTA, CDR2 FQGNSA. CDR3 DNA: TGTGCCAGCAGCCGAAGGGACGGACGGAACTATGGCTACACCTTC. As protein: CASSRRDGRNYGYTF.

The J gene is TRBJ1-2, the V gene TRBV29-1, with TRBD1 matching 10 bases. V was clipped by 1 base and J by 4 bases; unmatched bases: 9. The CDR3 contains 16 residues. CDR1 SQVTM and CDR2 ANQGSEA come from the germline V gene. The CDR3 bases are TGCAGCGTTGAAGGGACAGGGGGTCCTTCCTTCTATGGCTACACCTTC. Encoded protein: CSVEGTGGPSFYGYTF.

This chain links TRBV5-4 with TRBJ2-1; no firm D call. V lost 3 bases and J lost 4, with 14 bases in between. The CDR3 sequence is 15 residues long. The germline CDR1 and CDR2 sequences are SGHNT and YYREEE (reference sequence). CDR3 region: CASSSDSDSYNEQFF. CDR3 bases: TGTGCCAGCAGCTCGGATTCTGACTCTTACAATGAGCAGTTCTTC.

The rearrangement links TRBV4-1 to TRBJ2-1, with TRBD2 matching 10 bases. J was trimmed by 0 bases and V by 4 bases; bases with no gene match: 6. The germline gives CDR1 MGHRA, CDR2 YSYEKL. CDR3 size: 17 residues. For the CDR3, the DNA is TGCGCCAGCAGCCCCGAGGGGACTAGCGCCTCCTACAATGAGCAGTTCTTC. It encodes CASSPEGTSASYNEQFF.

The V call is TRBV7-9, the J call TRBJ2-1; D is uncertain. The CDR3 has 16 amino acids. Germline V lookup: CDR1 SEHNR, CDR2 FQNEAQ (reference sequence). Trimming pared 5 bases from V and 0 bases from J, leaving 14 bases between. The CDR3 protein is CASSRPQKSSYNEQFF. The CDR3, as DNA: TGTGCCAGCAGCCGACCCCAAAAGAGCTCCTACAATGAGCAGTTCTTC.

This clone occurred a few times. The DNA for the CDR3 is TGTGCCAGCAGTGCCAGGGTCGCTCTTACCGGGGAGCTGTTTTTT. Residues: CASSARVALTGELFF. The chain combines TRBV6-1 with TRBJ2-2; possible D gene TRBD1, 5 bases. The CDR3 spans 15 residues. V was shortened by 4 bases and J by 5 bases, with 14 bases between the two germline ends. Germline lookup yields CDR1 MNHNS and CDR2 SASEGT.